A single T cell receptor beta chain is shown here with its context. The data were taken from a study of blood T cell repertoires in COVID-19. Turning to the study itself: The samples span acute and convalescent COVID-19 from the United States, Italy and Spain. T cells, B-cell-depleted T cells, or PBMCs provided the cDNA or gDNA that served as material.

The CDR3 is 15 amino acids. From germline, CDR1 is SGHVS and CDR2 FQNEAQ. In the original analysis: Amplifying reference gene primers gave estimates of nucleated cell counts. Generated by immunoSEQ multiplex PCR, the TCRdb table keeps only in-frame clones and is missing some. V and J calls and clone size come straight from that table; D and trimming were deduced from the DNA. The sample records some 190,000 clones, 88% being singletons. The rearrangement joins TRBV7-8 to TRBJ2-6, with 7 positions matching TRBD2. The sample taken for sequencing was peripheral blood. The TCR sequence derives from a woman in her forties who had recovered from COVID-19. The CDR3 is CAVRGGPSGANVLTF. CDR3 DNA: TGTGCAGTAAGGGGAGGGCCCTCTGGGGCCAACGTCCTGACTTTC.